This T cell receptor beta chain was obtained from a study of blood T cell repertoires in COVID-19. Study context: The cDNA or gDNA used as material had been derived from T cells, B-cell-depleted T cells, or PBMCs.

This clone is a singleton in its sample. The assay was immunoSEQ multiplex PCR, and TCRdb's table has in-frame clones only and misses some. This sample carries about 200,000 clones, less than 90% of them seen once, and the ten largest clones take approximately 3%. The V segment lost 3 bases and the J segment 9 bases; nucleotides outside the gene matches: 9. This CDR3 is 14 amino acids long. Germline lookup yields CDR1 GTSNPN and CDR2 SVGIG (reference sequence). V and J are TRBV30 and TRBJ2-1; 9 positions agree with TRBD2. The material sequenced was PBMCs or T cells enriched from blood (not recorded which). The TCR sequence derives from a woman in her twenties or thirties who had been exposed to COVID-19. In DNA, the CDR3 is TGTGCCTGGAGAATCTCCGGGACTAGCTCTGAGCAGTTCTTC. Amino acid sequence: CAWRISGTSSEQFF.